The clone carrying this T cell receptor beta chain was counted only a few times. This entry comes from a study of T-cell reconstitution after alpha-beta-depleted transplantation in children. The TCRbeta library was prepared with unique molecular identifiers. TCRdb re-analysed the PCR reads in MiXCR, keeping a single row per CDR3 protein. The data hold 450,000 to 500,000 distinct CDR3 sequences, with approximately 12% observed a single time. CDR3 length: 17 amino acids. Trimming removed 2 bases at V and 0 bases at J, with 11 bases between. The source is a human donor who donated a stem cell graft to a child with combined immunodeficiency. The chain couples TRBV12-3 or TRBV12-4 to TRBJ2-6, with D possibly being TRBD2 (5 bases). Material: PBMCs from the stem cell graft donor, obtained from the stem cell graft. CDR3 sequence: CASSLFRGNSGANVLTF. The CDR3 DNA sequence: TGTGCCAGCAGTTTATTTCGGGGTAACTCTGGGGCCAACGTCCTGACTTTC.